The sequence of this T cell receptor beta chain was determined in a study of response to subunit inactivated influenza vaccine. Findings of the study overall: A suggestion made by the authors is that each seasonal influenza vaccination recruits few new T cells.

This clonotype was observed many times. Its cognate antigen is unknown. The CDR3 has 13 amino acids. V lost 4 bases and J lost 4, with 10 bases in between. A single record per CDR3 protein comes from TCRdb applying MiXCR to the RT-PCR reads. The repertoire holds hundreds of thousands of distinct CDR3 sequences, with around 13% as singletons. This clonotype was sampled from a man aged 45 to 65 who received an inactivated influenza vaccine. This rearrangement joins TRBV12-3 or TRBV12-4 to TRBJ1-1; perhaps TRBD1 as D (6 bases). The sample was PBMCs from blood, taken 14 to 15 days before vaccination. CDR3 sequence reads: CASSWAGVTEAFF. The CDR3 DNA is TGTGCCAGCAGTTGGGCAGGGGTCACTGAAGCTTTCTTT.